A single sample gave rise to the 30 T cell receptor beta chains below, sequenced in a study of blood T cell repertoires in COVID-19. Measured with immunoSEQ multiplex PCR; TCRdb has only the in-frame clones, and not every one. Here the sample spans 70,000 or so clones, about nine tenths being singletons. The sequencing sample was made of peripheral blood. All receptors come from a man aged 65 to 79 with active or convalescent COVID-19.

The J gene is TRBJ1-2, the V gene TRBV9; D gene uncertain. CDR3 length: 15 residues. In germline, CDR1 is SGDLS, CDR2 YYNGEE. V gave up 0 bases and J gave up 2 bases, with 11 bases separating them. The CDR3 coding sequence is TGTGCCAGCAGCGTAGATGAATTGACAAACTATGGCTACACCTTC. Translating it yields CASSVDELTNYGYTF.

The chain uses TRBV7-2 and TRBJ2-3; 11 nucleotides match TRBD2. CDR1 and CDR2 from the germline V gene are SGHTA and FQGNSA. V was clipped by 4 bases and J by 4 bases; unmatched bases: 4. This CDR3 comprises 15 residues. The CDR3 here is CASSSVLAGADTQYF. In nucleotides, the CDR3 is TGTGCCAGCAGCTCAGTACTAGCGGGGGCAGATACGCAGTATTTT.

This clone was seen more than once but under ten times. The rearrangement links TRBV4-1 to TRBJ1-2; TRBD1 matches 7 bases. CDR3 length: 14 residues. Trimming took 4 bases from V and 8 from J; bases not matched to a gene: 10. Germline V lookup: CDR1 MGHRA, CDR2 YSYEKL. This CDR3 reads CASSLGQDLSGYTF. The CDR3 nucleotides read TGCGCCAGCAGCCTCGGACAGGATTTGTCCGGCTACACCTTC.

The gene calls are TRBV19 and TRBJ1-5, with D perhaps TRBD1 (5 bases). This CDR3 has 14 amino acids. The germline V gene has CDR1 LNHDA and CDR2 SQIVND (reference sequence). The V and J ends lost 5 bases and 0 bases respectively, with 8 bases between them. The CDR3 nucleotides are TGTGCCAGTAGTTTTCAGGGTAGCAATCAGCCCCAGCATTTT. Translating it yields CASSFQGSNQPQHF.

This clone was picked up a small number of times. V gene TRBV19 combines with J gene TRBJ1-4, with D perhaps matching TRBD1 (5 bases). V gave up 9 bases and J gave up 0 bases, with 11 bases separating them. Germline CDR1 LNHDA, CDR2 SQIVND (reference sequence). The CDR3 length is 14 residues. The CDR3 DNA follows: TGTGCCAGCCAAGGGGCGGCAACTAATGAAAAACTGTTTTTT. This sequence encodes CASQGAATNEKLFF. The variable domain in full, with the rest retrieved from reference TRBV19 and TRBJ1-4, is DGGITQSPKYLFRKEGQNVTLSCEQNLNHDAMYWYRQDPGQGLRLIYYSQIVNDFQKGDIAEGYSVSREKKESFPLTVTSAQKNPTAFYLCASQGAATNEKLFFGSGTQLSVL.

This sequence joins TRBV19 and TRBJ1-2; a weak D match, TRBD1 (5 bases). CDR3 length: 13 residues. V lost 4 bases to trimming and J lost 4 bases, with 10 bases between them. Germline V gives CDR1 LNHDA, CDR2 SQIVND (reference sequence). The CDR3 coding sequence is TGTGCCAGTAGTAACCCAGGGATCTATGGCTACACCTTC. Its protein is CASSNPGIYGYTF.

The rearrangement links TRBV5-4 to TRBJ2-7; possible D gene TRBD2, 6 bases. The CDR3 has 14 amino acids. V shed 4 bases and J shed 0 bases, with 11 bases lying between them. Per germline, CDR1 SGHNT and CDR2 YYREEE (reference sequence). This chain's CDR3 is CASSPRTTSYEQYF. The CDR3 DNA reads as TGTGCCAGCAGCCCCCGGACTACCTCCTACGAGCAGTACTTC.

V usage is TRBV4-2 and J usage is TRBJ1-1; the match to TRBD1 covers 8 bases. The germline gives CDR1 LGHNA, CDR2 YNFKEQ. The CDR3 runs to 17 residues. V dropped 1 base and J dropped 1; count of bases not matched to a gene: 8. The CDR3 spells CASSQGTGQLPNTEAFF. The CDR3, as DNA: TGTGCCAGCAGCCAAGGGACAGGGCAACTACCGAACACTGAAGCTTTCTTT.

The chain is built from TRBV7-2 and TRBJ1-6; possible D gene TRBD1, 5 bases. This CDR3 contains 14 residues. Germline values: CDR1 SGHTA, CDR2 FQGNSA. V lost 2 bases to trimming and J lost 6 bases, with 8 bases between them. This chain's CDR3 is CASSLQGFNSPLHF. CDR3 sequence (DNA): TGTGCCAGCAGCTTACAGGGTTTTAATTCACCCCTCCACTTT.

The gene calls are TRBV28 and TRBJ2-7; 7 nucleotides agree with TRBD2. J lost 4 bases, V lost 8 bases, and 11 bases had no gene match. This CDR3 comprises 14 residues. CDR1 is MDHEN and CDR2 is SYDVKM in the germline V gene. The DNA for the CDR3 is TGTGCCAGCTCTTGGGGGGGACTCCTGTACGAGCAGTACTTC. Protein sequence: CASSWGGLLYEQYF.

This sequence joins TRBV18 and TRBJ2-2, with a weak D call TRBD1 (6 bases). Trimming cost V 1 base and J 1 base, with 7 bases left between them. The CDR3 spans 15 residues. The germline CDR1 and CDR2 sequences are KGHSH and LQKENI. Written as DNA, the CDR3 is TGTGCCAGCTCACCACGGGGACAGAACACCGGGGAGCTGTTTTTT. Translated, it gives CASSPRGQNTGELFF.

The rearrangement links TRBV2 to TRBJ1-2, with TRBD1 identical over 10 bases. Per germline, CDR1 SNHLY and CDR2 FYNNEI. This CDR3 comprises 16 residues. With V trimmed by 1 base and J by 4 bases, 6 bases remained unmatched. This chain's CDR3 is CASSEGQGAAGYGYTF. In DNA, the CDR3 is TGTGCCAGCAGTGAAGGACAGGGGGCGGCAGGCTATGGCTACACCTTC. Full variable domain (missing parts from reference TRBV2 and TRBJ1-2): EPEVTQTPSHQVTQMGQEVILRCVPISNHLYFYWYRQILGQKVEFLVSFYNNEISEKSEIFDDQFSVERPDGSNFTLKIRSTKLEDSAMYFCASSEGQGAAGYGYTFGSGTRLTVV.

The CDR3 DNA is TGTGCCAGCAGTTACCCACGGACAGCGAACACTGAAGCTTTCTTT. Protein sequence: CASSYPRTANTEAFF. This rearrangement joins TRBV6-2 or TRBV6-3 to TRBJ1-1; TRBD1 is a possible D gene (6 bases). The CDR3 spans 15 residues. V was pared by 2 bases and J by 1 base, with 11 bases between. Germline V lookup: CDR1 MNHEY, CDR2 SVGEGT.

This chain links TRBV11-3 with TRBJ2-7; 7 bases align to TRBD2. CDR3 size: 14 residues. Trimming cost V 4 bases and J 2 bases; bases outside gene matches: 5. CDR1 SGHNT and CDR2 YENEEA come from the germline V gene. CDR3 bases: TGTGCCAGCAGCTATAGCGGGTCCGCCTACGAGCAGTACTTC. Its protein product is CASSYSGSAYEQYF.

The rearrangement joins TRBV11-2 to TRBJ2-5; a weak D match, TRBD2 (5 bases). Germline V gene sequence: CDR1 SGHAT, CDR2 FQNNGV. CDR3 length equals 13 residues. Trimming took 6 bases from V and 2 from J, leaving 10 bases between them. CDR3 amino acids: CASRWTGQETQYF. The CDR3 DNA reads as TGTGCCAGCAGATGGACGGGACAAGAGACCCAGTACTTC. Looking up the rest from reference TRBV11-2 and TRBJ2-5 gives the full variable domain: EAGVAQSPRYKIIEKRQSVAFWCNPISGHATLYWYQQILGQGPKLLIQFQNNGVVDDSQLPKDRFSAERLKGVDSTLKIQPAKLEDSAVYLCASRWTGQETQYFGPGTRLLVL.

The chain joins TRBV5-5 to TRBJ1-5; 10 bases fit TRBD1. J lost 4 bases, V lost 0 bases, and 4 bases had no gene match. The CDR3 runs to 16 residues. The germline CDR1 and CDR2 sequences are SGHKS and YYEKEE (reference sequence). The CDR3 sequence: CASSLVPGQGNQPQHF. The CDR3 nucleotides read TGTGCCAGCAGCTTGGTTCCGGGACAGGGGAATCAGCCCCAGCATTTT.

The chain uses TRBV3-1 (or the pseudogene TRBV3-2) and TRBJ2-7; 7 bases line up with TRBD2. Losses at the gene ends were 1 base for V and 3 bases for J; bases not matched to a gene: 3. Germline V gene data show CDR1 as LGHDT and CDR2 as YNNKEL (reference sequence). The CDR3 sequence is 14 residues long. The CDR3 nucleotides read TGTGCCAGCAGCCAAGGTGGGACTATCTACGAGCAGTACTTC. Residues: CASSQGGTIYEQYF.

The chain joins TRBV9 to TRBJ2-3; 8 bases fit TRBD1. V trimming: 5 bases; J trimming: 2 bases; junction bases outside the gene matches: 1. The CDR3 runs 13 residues. Per germline, CDR1 SGDLS and CDR2 YYNGEE. CDR3: CASRDRATDTQYF. CDR3 DNA sequence: TGTGCCAGCAGGGACAGGGCCACAGATACGCAGTATTTT. Variable domain in full (rest from reference TRBV9 and TRBJ2-3): DSGVTQTPKHLITATGQRVTLRCSPRSGDLSVYWYQQSLDQGLQFLIQYYNGEERAKGNILERFSAQQFPDLHSELNLSSLELGDSALYFCASRDRATDTQYFGPGTRLTVL.

CDR3 nucleotides: TGTGCCAGCTCACCCCTAGAACAGGGGACCTACGAGCAGTACTTC. It translates to CASSPLEQGTYEQYF. J is TRBJ2-7 and V is TRBV18, with 7 nucleotides matching TRBD1. CDR1 KGHSH and CDR2 LQKENI come from the germline V gene. Losses at the gene ends were 3 bases for V and 2 bases for J; bases not matched to a gene: 7. The CDR3 is 15 residues long.

The chain couples TRBV4-3 to TRBJ2-1; 11 nucleotides align to TRBD2. The CDR3 spans 18 residues. Per the germline V gene, CDR1 is LGHNA and CDR2 is YSLEER. V dropped 6 bases and J dropped 5; count of bases not matched to a gene: 15. The CDR3 DNA sequence: TGCGCCAGCAGTCGAGCAAAACCGGGACTAGCGGCAAACAATGAGCAGTTCTTC. This sequence encodes CASSRAKPGLAANNEQFF.

This chain joins TRBV14 and TRBJ1-6, with D perhaps matching TRBD1 (6 bases). CDR1 and CDR2 (germline): SGHDN, FVKESK. The CDR3 has 14 amino acids. Trimming stripped 0 bases from V and 10 bases from J, with 10 bases between. The CDR3: CASSQDTGISPLHF. The DNA of the CDR3 is TGTGCCAGCAGCCAAGATACAGGGATCTCACCCCTCCACTTT. Full variable domain (missing parts from reference TRBV14 and TRBJ1-6): EAGVTQFPSHSVIEKGQTVTLRCDPISGHDNLYWYRRVMGKEIKFLLHFVKESKQDESGMPNNRFLAERTGGTYSTLKVQPAELEDSGVYFCASSQDTGISPLHFGNGTRLTVT.

V usage is TRBV6-5 and J usage is TRBJ2-7; maybe TRBD2 (5 bases). V lost 6 bases, J lost 2 bases, and 17 bases lay in between. Per the germline V gene, CDR1 is MNHEY and CDR2 is SVGAGI. The CDR3 is 15 amino acids. CDR3 bases: TGTGCCAGCAGGGATCTAGCCAGATCTCCCTACGAGCAGTACTTC. Translated: CASRDLARSPYEQYF.

This chain connects TRBV2 to TRBJ1-3; D is unclear. Germline V CDR1 and CDR2: SNHLY, FYNNEI. The CDR3 extends over 13 amino acids. The CDR3 loop is CACWGARGNTIYF. The CDR3 DNA reads as TGTGCTTGTTGGGGAGCCCGTGGAAACACCATATATTTT.

The rearrangement joins TRBV10-3 to TRBJ1-5; no definite D call. Germline V gene lookup returns CDR1 ENHRY and CDR2 SYGVKD. V gave up 3 bases and J gave up 2 bases, with 2 bases separating them. The CDR3 is 12 amino acids. CDR3 nucleotide sequence: TGTGCCATCAGTGACGGCAATCAGCCCCAGCATTTT. This translates into CAISDGNQPQHF.

This clone was seen only a few times. The chain has TRBV28 and TRBJ2-7, with 10 nucleotides matching TRBD2. V trimming: 8 bases; J trimming: 0 bases; junction bases outside the gene matches: 1. CDR3 length: 13 amino acids. Germline CDR1 and CDR2: MDHEN and SYDVKM. The CDR3 DNA reads as TGTGCCAGCTCTAGCGGGAGCTCCTACGAGCAGTACTTC. This codes for CASSSGSSYEQYF.

This sequence joins TRBV28 and TRBJ2-4, with D perhaps TRBD1 (5 bases). Between the trimmed V and J ends, which lost 4 bases and 0 bases, there was a span of 16 bases. This CDR3 region has 17 residues. CDR1 is MDHEN, CDR2 SYDVKM, per germline. The CDR3: CASSWHRKSLAKNIQYF. The DNA of the CDR3 is TGTGCCAGCAGTTGGCACAGGAAATCTCTAGCCAAAAACATTCAGTACTTC.

The V gene is TRBV7-9, the J gene TRBJ2-7; 14 nucleotides align to TRBD2. This CDR3 contains 16 residues. Germline trimming cut 3 bases from V and 5 bases from J; bases unmatched to any gene: 6. Germline CDR1 SEHNR, CDR2 FQNEAQ (reference sequence). The CDR3 region is CASSLGTSGRLDEQYF. The CDR3 region has the DNA TGTGCCAGCAGCTTGGGGACTAGCGGGAGACTCGACGAGCAGTACTTC.

J is TRBJ1-5 and V is TRBV30; a weak D match, TRBD1 (5 bases). Trimming removed 0 bases at V and 3 bases at J, with 6 bases between. This CDR3 is built from 13 residues. Germline assignment: CDR1 GTSNPN and CDR2 SVGIG (reference sequence). CDR3 in amino acids: CAWSVGANQPQHF. CDR3 sequence (DNA): TGTGCCTGGAGTGTAGGGGCCAATCAGCCCCAGCATTTT.

The rearrangement uses TRBV30 and TRBJ1-1; D uncertain. Trimming stripped 5 bases from V and 1 base from J, with 14 bases between. Germline V CDR1 and CDR2: GTSNPN, SVGIG (reference sequence). This CDR3 is 14 amino acids long. The CDR3 DNA reads as TGTGCCTGGTCCTCCCGGGTGACGAACACTGAAGCTTTCTTT. Translated: CAWSSRVTNTEAFF.

The rearrangement links TRBV7-9 to TRBJ2-1; 7 bases match TRBD1. CDR3 length: 15 residues. Germline CDR1 and CDR2: SEHNR and FQNEAQ (reference sequence). V gave up 3 bases and J gave up 4 bases; unmatched junction bases: 6. The CDR3 DNA is TGTGCCAGCAGCTTTCAGGGGACAGTATACAATGAGCAGTTCTTC. Its translation: CASSFQGTVYNEQFF.